This record looks at one TCR beta chain sequence and its context. The data belong to a study of blood T cell repertoires in COVID-19. Study details: Material from acute and convalescent COVID-19 was sourced from the United States, Italy and Spain. From T cells, B-cell-depleted T cells, or PBMCs came the material, which was cDNA or gDNA.

Germline lookup yields CDR1 SGHDT and CDR2 YYEEEE. The ends were cut back, 0 bases at V and 5 bases at J, with 13 bases in the middle. CDR3 length: 15 amino acids. TCRdb keeps only in-frame clones here, not all; method: immunoSEQ multiplex PCR. The data contain tens of thousands of clones, around 85% of them singletons. This sequence was found in a man aged 35-49 years with acute or convalescent COVID-19. The sequencing sample was made of peripheral blood. This chain links TRBV5-6 with TRBJ2-3; TRBD2 is a possible D gene (6 bases). CDR3 coding DNA: TGTGCCAGCAGCTTGGCCGGGACTCAGGGAGATACGCAGTATTTT. It is translated as CASSLAGTQGDTQYF.